Each of the 30 T cell receptor beta chains below was sequenced from the same sample in a study of cytomegalovirus exposure and HLA in healthy donors. The assay was immunoSEQ multiplex PCR, and TCRdb's table has in-frame clones only and misses some. The sample has over 100,000 clones, 70% to 90% seen once. The sequencing sample was made of PBMCs. The receptor set was obtained from a woman younger than 35 in good health and CMV-seropositive.

V and J are TRBV2 and TRBJ1-1; D gene uncertain. V lost 3 bases and J 13 bases, leaving 15 bases between the germline ends. Germline loops: CDR1 SNHLY, CDR2 FYNNEI. This CDR3 is built from 12 residues. The DNA for the CDR3 is TGTGCCAGCAGTGATTCGCAGGTCGGGGTTTTCTTT. Protein product: CASSDSQVGVFF.

The chain links TRBV19 to TRBJ1-1; the match to TRBD1 covers 7 bases. Trimming cost V 5 bases and J 0 bases; bases outside gene matches: 3. The CDR3 is 14 amino acids. Germline V lookup: CDR1 LNHDA, CDR2 SQIVND (reference sequence). This CDR3 is CASSWGQMNTEAFF. The CDR3 region has the DNA TGTGCCAGTAGTTGGGGACAGATGAACACTGAAGCTTTCTTT.

The V and J genes are TRBV5-1 and TRBJ2-7, with a tentative D call TRBD2 (5 bases). This CDR3 is built from 15 residues. Germline assignment: CDR1 SGHRS and CDR2 YFSETQ. The V end lost 3 bases, the J end lost 1 base, and 14 bases lay between the germline ends. This CDR3 is CASSWEPSTSYEQYF. The CDR3 DNA follows: TGCGCCAGCAGCTGGGAGCCATCCACTTCCTACGAGCAGTACTTC. Variable domain in full (rest from reference TRBV5-1 and TRBJ2-7): KAGVTQTPRYLIKTRGQQVTLSCSPISGHRSVSWYQQTPGQGLQFLFEYFSETQRNKGNFPGRFSGRQFSNSRSEMNVSTLELGDSALYLCASSWEPSTSYEQYFGPGTRLTVT.

The rearrangement links TRBV14 to TRBJ2-7; 8 bases agree with TRBD1. There are 16 residues in the CDR3. The germline V gene encodes CDR1 SGHDN and CDR2 FVKESK. The V gene end was trimmed by 2 bases and the J gene end by 3 bases; junction bases not matched to a gene: 9. CDR3 residues: CASSQLSRDRFYEQYF. CDR3 nucleotide sequence: TGTGCCAGCAGCCAACTGTCCCGGGACAGGTTCTACGAGCAGTACTTC.

The rearrangement uses TRBV2 and TRBJ1-1, with D unclear. Germline V lookup: CDR1 SNHLY, CDR2 FYNNEI. CDR3 length: 13 amino acids. V lost 4 bases and J 4 bases, leaving 10 bases between the germline ends. The CDR3 loop is CASSATTSTEAFF. CDR3 bases: TGTGCCAGCAGTGCTACCACTTCCACTGAAGCTTTCTTT.

The chain has TRBV6-6 and TRBJ1-5; TRBD1 matches 7 bases. The CDR3 consists of 14 residues. Trimming removed 6 bases from V and 3 bases from J; junction bases left unmatched: 5. CDR1 is MNHNY and CDR2 is SVGAGI in the germline V gene (reference sequence). The CDR3 loop is CASSRDSPNQPQHF. CDR3 DNA: TGTGCCAGCAGCCGGGACAGTCCCAATCAGCCCCAGCATTTT.

This chain joins TRBV30 and TRBJ1-5; unclear D gene. The V end lost 1 base, the J end lost 1 base, and 5 bases lay between the germline ends. Germline V gives CDR1 GTSNPN, CDR2 SVGIG (reference sequence). The CDR3 totals 13 residues. The CDR3 nucleotides are TGTGCCTGGAGTGGAGGGAGCAATCAGCCCCAGCATTTT. Amino acids: CAWSGGSNQPQHF.

This chain links TRBV4-3 with TRBJ2-3; no firm D call. This CDR3 region has 15 residues. CDR1 and CDR2 from the germline V gene are LGHNA and YSLEER. Trimming pared 6 bases from V and 1 base from J, leaving 14 bases between. In nucleotides, the CDR3 is TGCGCCAGCAGTATAAGAGAATTCGGCACAGATACGCAGTATTTT. It specifies CASSIREFGTDTQYF.

The CDR3 protein is CASKHEKLFF. CDR3 in DNA: TGCGCCAGCAAACACGAAAAACTGTTTTTT. V is TRBV23-1 and J is TRBJ1-4; D gene unclear. TRBV23-1 carries the ORF label, with uncertain function. V gave up 7 bases and J gave up 8 bases, with 5 bases separating them. This CDR3 has 10 amino acids.

This clone was found once. The genes are TRBV5-1 and TRBJ1-1; D is undetermined. CDR3 length: 11 amino acids. V lost 2 bases and J 8 bases, leaving 7 bases between the germline ends. Germline CDR1 reads SGHRS; CDR2 reads YFSETQ. The CDR3 DNA follows: TGCGCCAGCAGCTTTTCCGGGGAAGCTTTCTTT. It specifies CASSFSGEAFF.

The chain combines TRBV5-6 with TRBJ2-4, with TRBD1 matching over 7 bases. The germline V gene has CDR1 SGHDT and CDR2 YYEEEE. Germline trimming cut 0 bases from V and 0 bases from J; bases unmatched to any gene: 3. The CDR3 sequence is 16 residues long. The CDR3 DNA follows: TGTGCCAGCAGCTTGGGGGGACAGCTAGCCAAAAACATTCAGTACTTC. It is translated as CASSLGGQLAKNIQYF.

J is TRBJ1-2 and V is TRBV4-2; TRBD1 matches at 7 bases. The V and J ends lost 0 bases and 3 bases, in that order; junction bases with no gene match: 4. CDR3 size: 15 residues. The germline CDR1 and CDR2 sequences are LGHNA and YNFKEQ. The CDR3 region is CASSQDRQGHYGYTF. The DNA of the CDR3 is TGTGCCAGCAGCCAAGATCGACAGGGCCACTATGGCTACACCTTC.

V is TRBV6-5 and J is TRBJ1-2; TRBD1 agrees at 9 bases. This CDR3 comprises 13 residues. Trimming removed 6 bases from V and 5 bases from J; junction bases left unmatched: 4. Germline values: CDR1 MNHEY, CDR2 SVGAGI. The CDR3 nucleotides are TGTGCCAGCAGAAAGACAGGGGGGTATGGCTACACCTTC. Encoded protein: CASRKTGGYGYTF.

The chain joins TRBV18 to TRBJ1-3; possibly TRBD1 for D (5 bases). The germline V gene encodes CDR1 KGHSH and CDR2 LQKENI. The CDR3 loop spans 15 amino acids. V was shortened by 3 bases and J by 1 base, with 10 bases between the two germline ends. In DNA, the CDR3 is TGTGCCAGCTCACCGATTCGACAGTCTGGAAACACCATATATTTT. It translates to CASSPIRQSGNTIYF.

This chain connects TRBV7-8 to TRBJ1-6; 10 nucleotides agree with TRBD1. The germline CDR1 and CDR2 sequences are SGHVS and FQNEAQ. The CDR3 covers 14 residues. V shed 6 bases, J shed 7 bases, and the junction held 3 bases outside the gene matches. The CDR3 is CASRSTGGNSPLHF. CDR3 nucleotides: TGTGCCAGCAGGTCGACAGGGGGCAATTCACCCCTCCACTTT.

The chain uses TRBV15 and TRBJ1-1; tentatively, D is TRBD1 (6 bases). Trimming cost V 9 bases and J 1 base, with 18 bases left between them. The CDR3 consists of 15 residues. The germline V gene has CDR1 LNHNV and CDR2 YYDKDF (reference sequence). CDR3 nucleotides: TGTGCCACGACCGATACAGGGAATGGGAACACTGAAGCTTTCTTT. Protein sequence: CATTDTGNGNTEAFF. The variable domain in full, with the rest retrieved from reference TRBV15 and TRBJ1-1, is DAMVIQNPRYQVTQFGKPVTLSCSQTLNHNVMYWYQQKSSQAPKLLFHYYDKDFNNEADTPDNFQSRRPNTSFCFLDIRSPGLGDTAMYLCATTDTGNGNTEAFFGQGTRLTVV.

The chain uses TRBV7-6 and TRBJ2-3; 13 bases fit TRBD2. With 4 bases clipped from V and 6 bases from J, the junction kept 10 bases outside the gene matches. Germline assignment: CDR1 SGHVS and CDR2 FNYEAQ. The CDR3 has 17 residues. The CDR3 spells CASSSGLAGAPGDTQYF. CDR3 DNA: TGTGCCAGCAGCTCCGGACTAGCGGGGGCCCCCGGGGATACGCAGTATTTT.

The V call is TRBV7-2, the J call TRBJ1-5; no firm D call. The CDR3 is 12 amino acids. Germline-derived CDR1 and CDR2 are SGHTA and FQGNSA. V was shortened by 5 bases and J by 1 base, with 3 bases between the two germline ends. CDR3 nucleotides: TGTGCCAGCAGCCTAAGCAATCAGCCCCAGCATTTT. Protein product: CASSLSNQPQHF.

The chain uses TRBV9 and TRBJ1-2; possibly TRBD1 for D (6 bases). Per germline, CDR1 SGDLS and CDR2 YYNGEE. The CDR3 has 14 amino acids. V dropped 4 bases and J dropped 8 bases, with 18 bases sitting between them. The chain's CDR3 is CASSLSGQMEGYTF. The DNA for the CDR3 is TGTGCCAGCAGCTTAAGTGGACAGATGGAGGGCTACACCTTC.

This chain connects TRBV2 to TRBJ2-7; 7 bases map to TRBD2. From germline, CDR1 is SNHLY and CDR2 FYNNEI. V was clipped by 1 base and J by 1 base; unmatched bases: 4. This CDR3 is 15 amino acids long. CDR3 DNA: TGTGCCAGCAGTGAAGAGCGGGGCGGATCCTACGAGCAGTACTTC. Translated, it gives CASSEERGGSYEQYF.

In its sample, this clone was seen a few times. The chain employs TRBV11-2 and TRBJ1-2; the D is unclear. The CDR3 spans 14 residues. V was pared by 4 bases and J by 0 bases, with 9 bases between. Germline V lookup: CDR1 SGHAT, CDR2 FQNNGV. The CDR3 DNA sequence: TGTGCCAGCAGCTGGGAGGATTCTAACTATGGCTACACCTTC. It encodes CASSWEDSNYGYTF.

The gene calls are TRBV9 and TRBJ2-7; D is perhaps TRBD1 (6 bases). The CDR3 is made up of 14 amino acids. Germline V gene lookup returns CDR1 SGDLS and CDR2 YYNGEE. Trimming left V 4 bases short and J 4 bases short, with 15 bases between. The CDR3 bases are TGTGCCAGCAGCATCGGGACAAGTCAGTACGAGCAGTACTTC. It is translated as CASSIGTSQYEQYF.

This clone has just one count. This chain links TRBV7-8 with TRBJ2-3; D might be TRBD2 (5 bases). CDR3 length equals 15 residues. V lost 9 bases to trimming and J lost 4 bases, with 20 bases between them. Per germline, CDR1 SGHVS and CDR2 FQNEAQ. For the CDR3, the DNA is TGTGCCAGTATCTCAGTTGAGGGATGGGCAGATACGCAGTATTTT. It translates to CASISVEGWADTQYF.

The chain carries TRBV19 and TRBJ2-5; possible D gene TRBD2, 5 bases. The ends were cut back, 5 bases at V and 0 bases at J, with 10 bases in the middle. The V gene's germline CDR1 is LNHDA and CDR2 SQIVND (reference sequence). The CDR3 is 14 residues long. Here the CDR3 reads CASSPRVDQETQYF. Written as DNA, the CDR3 is TGTGCCAGTAGTCCGAGGGTTGACCAAGAGACCCAGTACTTC.

The CDR3 DNA is TGCAGCGTGCGTCCCGACAGATACGAGCAGTACTTC. This gives the protein CSVRPDRYEQYF. The J gene is TRBJ2-7, the V gene TRBV29-1, with D perhaps matching TRBD1 (5 bases). The CDR3 has 12 amino acids. V lost 6 bases and J 4 bases, leaving 13 bases between the germline ends. CDR1 and CDR2 from the germline V gene are SQVTM and ANQGSEA.

The V call is TRBV4-2, the J call TRBJ2-3, with 10 bases that match TRBD2. V lost 0 bases to trimming and J lost 7 bases; unmatched junction nucleotides: 10. Germline V gives CDR1 LGHNA, CDR2 YNFKEQ. The CDR3 sequence is 17 residues long. The CDR3 protein is CASSQDRGGLAAYTQYF. The CDR3, as DNA: TGTGCCAGCAGCCAAGATCGGGGAGGACTAGCGGCTTATACGCAGTATTTT.

CDR3 residues: CASSYGANPSYEQYF. CDR3 sequence (DNA): TGTGCCAGCAGTTACGGGGCAAACCCCTCCTACGAGCAGTACTTC. This chain uses TRBV6-6 with TRBJ2-7; D may be TRBD1 (5 bases). The length of the CDR3 is 15 residues. Germline V gene sequence: CDR1 MNHNY, CDR2 SVGAGI (reference sequence). V was cut by 2 bases and J by 0 bases, with 11 bases left in between.

The chain combines TRBV12-5 with TRBJ1-1, with a weak D call TRBD1 (5 bases). The CDR3 is made up of 12 amino acids. With 3 bases removed from V and 7 bases from J, the gap between germline ends came to 9 bases. Germline lookup yields CDR1 LGHNT and CDR2 FRNRAP. CDR3 nucleotides: TGTGCTAGTGGTTTCGACAGCAATGAAGCTTTCTTT. It encodes CASGFDSNEAFF.

The chain recombines TRBV5-1 with TRBJ2-7, with 7 nucleotides matching TRBD1. The J segment lost 3 bases and the V segment lost 2 bases, leaving 5 bases of the junction unmatched. The CDR3 has 14 residues. Germline CDR1 and CDR2: SGHRS and YFSETQ. CDR3 loop: CASSFGTVGYEQYF. Written as DNA, the CDR3 is TGCGCCAGCAGCTTTGGGACAGTGGGCTACGAGCAGTACTTC.

V is TRBV7-3 and J is TRBJ2-3; D might be TRBD2 (6 bases). The CDR3 spans 14 residues. Trimming cost V 5 bases and J 2 bases, with 11 bases left between them. Per germline, CDR1 SGHTA and CDR2 FQGTGA. DNA for the CDR3: TGTGCCAGCAGCGTCGGGGGTCCCACAGATACGCAGTATTTT. It codes for CASSVGGPTDTQYF.